Listed below are T cell receptor beta chains from one sample, sequenced in a study of regulatory T cells in long-lasting Graves disease. TCRdb analysed the multiplex PCR reads with MiXCR anew, one entry per CDR3 protein. The sample yields roughly 450,000 distinct CDR3 sequences, around 20% seen once. Sample: peripheral blood mononuclear cells (PBMCs), taken when the disease was refractory, from a patient treated with antithyroid drugs. The source of these receptors is a female donor with Graves disease. Each CDR3 is given with its conserved first and last residue. Each record gives: D gene, J gene, V gene, clone size, CDR3 protein, CDR3 DNA. A D gene is named only where the DNA matches it firmly. Size tells how often a clone was seen (once, few, many) or the class of an expanded clone, and some rows leave it out.

d_gene: .
j_gene: TRBJ2-7
v_gene: TRBV6-1
abundance: many
CDR3aa: CASSPRTDSYEQYF
CDR3nt: TGTGCCAGCAGTCCCCGGACAGATTCCTACGAGCAGTACTTC

d_gene: .
j_gene: TRBJ2-2
v_gene: TRBV3-1
abundance: few
CDR3aa: CASSQLGRNTGELFF
CDR3nt: TGTGCCAGCAGCCAACTAGGGAGGAACACCGGGGAGCTGTTTTTT

d_gene: .
j_gene: TRBJ2-4
v_gene: TRBV19
abundance: .
CDR3aa: CASSIGFTAKNIQYF
CDR3nt: TGTGCCAGTAGTATCGGATTTACAGCCAAAAACATTCAGTACTTC

d_gene: TRBD2
j_gene: TRBJ2-1
v_gene: TRBV7-3
abundance: .
CDR3aa: CASSLKASGTTYNEQFF
CDR3nt: TGTGCCAGCAGCTTAAAGGCTAGCGGGACAACCTACAATGAGCAGTTCTTC

d_gene: .
j_gene: TRBJ2-7
v_gene: TRBV7-8
abundance: few
CDR3aa: CASSPSQPEQYF
CDR3nt: TGTGCCAGCAGCCCTTCGCAGCCAGAGCAGTACTTC

d_gene: TRBD1
j_gene: TRBJ2-5
v_gene: TRBV7-9
abundance: .
CDR3aa: CTSSLSRGRIETQYF
CDR3nt: TGTACCAGCAGCTTATCGAGGGGGCGCATCGAGACCCAGTACTTC

d_gene: .
j_gene: TRBJ2-5
v_gene: TRBV6-2/TRBV6-3
abundance: many
CDR3aa: CASSYVVGETQYF
CDR3nt: TGTGCCAGCAGTTACGTGGTAGGGGAGACCCAGTACTTC

d_gene: TRBD1
j_gene: TRBJ2-7
v_gene: TRBV27
abundance: many
CDR3aa: CASSLRDSYEQYF
CDR3nt: TGTGCCAGCAGTCTCCGGGACAGTTACGAGCAGTACTTC

d_gene: .
j_gene: TRBJ1-1
v_gene: TRBV12-3/TRBV12-4
abundance: many
CDR3aa: CASSLSWEKGPEAFF
CDR3nt: TGTGCCAGCAGTTTGTCTTGGGAGAAAGGTCCTGAAGCTTTCTTT

d_gene: TRBD2
j_gene: TRBJ2-5
v_gene: TRBV29-1
abundance: few
CDR3aa: CSVGGTSGTSRSVETQYF
CDR3nt: TGCAGCGTTGGAGGGACTAGCGGGACCTCGAGATCGGTAGAGACCCAGTACTTC

d_gene: TRBD1
j_gene: TRBJ2-7
v_gene: TRBV7-9
abundance: many
CDR3aa: CASSAGQGSLEQYF
CDR3nt: TGTGCCAGCAGCGCAGGACAGGGTTCTCTCGAGCAGTACTTC

d_gene: .
j_gene: TRBJ1-5
v_gene: TRBV24-1
abundance: many
CDR3aa: CATSDSGSNQPQHF
CDR3nt: TGTGCCACCAGTGACTCAGGTAGCAATCAGCCCCAGCATTTT

d_gene: .
j_gene: TRBJ2-7
v_gene: TRBV15
abundance: .
CDR3aa: CATSRGTASLSPYEQYF
CDR3nt: TGTGCCACCAGCAGGGGCACCGCGTCCCTCTCTCCCTACGAGCAGTACTTC

d_gene: .
j_gene: TRBJ2-6
v_gene: TRBV20-1
abundance: .
CDR3aa: CSAPHRTGANVLTF
CDR3nt: TGCAGTGCTCCACACAGGACTGGGGCCAACGTCCTGACTTTC

d_gene: .
j_gene: TRBJ2-3
v_gene: TRBV11-1
abundance: .
CDR3aa: CASSSRSVADTDTQYF
CDR3nt: TGTGCCAGCAGCTCCCGGTCGGTAGCGGACACAGATACGCAGTATTTT

d_gene: TRBD1
j_gene: TRBJ2-7
v_gene: TRBV6-1
abundance: many
CDR3aa: CATIPGGQGAHEQYF
CDR3nt: TGTGCCACCATCCCTGGAGGGCAGGGGGCCCACGAGCAGTACTTC

d_gene: .
j_gene: TRBJ2-7
v_gene: TRBV19
abundance: many
CDR3aa: CASSPGGPYEQYF
CDR3nt: TGTGCCAGCAGTCCCGGAGGGCCCTACGAGCAGTACTTC

d_gene: .
j_gene: TRBJ2-7
v_gene: TRBV29-1
abundance: few
CDR3aa: CSVADRDGTREQYF
CDR3nt: TGCAGCGTTGCTGACAGGGACGGGACTCGGGAGCAGTACTTC

d_gene: TRBD2
j_gene: TRBJ2-1
v_gene: TRBV28
abundance: few
CDR3aa: CASSLSLAGGYNEQFF
CDR3nt: TGTGCCAGCAGTTTAAGTTTGGCGGGAGGGTACAATGAGCAGTTCTTC

d_gene: TRBD2
j_gene: TRBJ2-7
v_gene: TRBV7-9
abundance: few
CDR3aa: CASSPVRSGRGISYEQYF
CDR3nt: TGTGCCAGCAGCCCAGTTCGAAGCGGGAGGGGAATCTCCTACGAGCAGTACTTC

d_gene: TRBD1
j_gene: TRBJ1-4
v_gene: TRBV27
abundance: many
CDR3aa: CASSLTHPGQGAQGNEKLFF
CDR3nt: TGTGCCAGCAGTTTGACCCACCCTGGGCAGGGGGCCCAGGGTAATGAAAAACTGTTTTTT

d_gene: .
j_gene: TRBJ2-1
v_gene: TRBV11-2
abundance: many
CDR3aa: CASSSTEGYNEQFF
CDR3nt: TGTGCCAGCAGCTCGACAGAAGGATACAATGAGCAGTTCTTC

d_gene: .
j_gene: TRBJ2-5
v_gene: TRBV11-2
abundance: many
CDR3aa: CASSLEGEYETQYF
CDR3nt: TGTGCCAGCAGCTTAGAGGGGGAGTATGAGACCCAGTACTTC

d_gene: .
j_gene: TRBJ1-1
v_gene: TRBV29-1
abundance: .
CDR3aa: CSTSRDPNTEAFF
CDR3nt: TGCAGCACTAGCCGGGACCCGAACACTGAAGCTTTCTTT

d_gene: TRBD2
j_gene: TRBJ2-7
v_gene: TRBV7-9
abundance: many
CDR3aa: CASSSGLAGDEEQYF
CDR3nt: TGTGCCAGCAGCTCTGGACTAGCGGGAGATGAGGAGCAGTACTTC

d_gene: TRBD2
j_gene: TRBJ2-7
v_gene: TRBV7-2
abundance: many
CDR3aa: CASSLAGLGGNEQYF
CDR3nt: TGTGCCAGCAGCTTAGCGGGTTTGGGAGGGAACGAGCAGTACTTC

d_gene: .
j_gene: TRBJ2-3
v_gene: TRBV28
abundance: .
CDR3aa: CASSETLGWATPPHF
CDR3nt: TGTGCCAGCAGTGAAACCTTGGGGTGGGCTACGCCGCCCCATTTT

d_gene: .
j_gene: TRBJ2-2
v_gene: TRBV7-8
abundance: few
CDR3aa: CASSAGQPGELFF
CDR3nt: TGTGCCAGCAGCGCGGGACAGCCCGGGGAGCTGTTTTTT

d_gene: TRBD1
j_gene: TRBJ2-7
v_gene: TRBV2
abundance: many
CDR3aa: CASRAGQGGAYEQYF
CDR3nt: TGTGCCAGCAGGGCCGGACAGGGCGGAGCCTACGAGCAGTACTTC

d_gene: TRBD2
j_gene: TRBJ2-2
v_gene: TRBV27
abundance: many
CDR3aa: CASRLAGLTGELFF
CDR3nt: TGTGCCAGCAGACTAGCGGGACTTACCGGGGAGCTGTTTTTT

d_gene: .
j_gene: TRBJ2-1
v_gene: TRBV28
abundance: .
CDR3aa: CASSLFSGAGTGDYNEQFF
CDR3nt: TGTGCCAGCAGTTTATTCTCCGGGGCGGGTACAGGCGACTACAATGAGCAGTTCTTC

d_gene: TRBD1
j_gene: TRBJ1-1
v_gene: TRBV6-1
abundance: many
CDR3aa: CASSPPGQMNTEAFF
CDR3nt: TGTGCCAGCAGTCCCCCGGGACAGATGAACACTGAAGCTTTCTTT

d_gene: .
j_gene: TRBJ2-7
v_gene: TRBV13
abundance: few
CDR3aa: CASSLFRFSYEQYF
CDR3nt: TGTGCCAGCAGCTTATTCCGGTTTTCCTACGAGCAGTACTTC

d_gene: .
j_gene: TRBJ2-7
v_gene: TRBV24-1
abundance: .
CDR3aa: CATSDRPRGEQYF
CDR3nt: TGTGCCACCAGTGATAGACCGAGGGGCGAGCAGTACTTC

d_gene: TRBD2
j_gene: TRBJ2-5
v_gene: TRBV20-1
abundance: many
CDR3aa: CSASWLAGFRETQYF
CDR3nt: TGCAGTGCTAGTTGGCTAGCGGGTTTCCGAGAGACCCAGTACTTC

d_gene: TRBD1
j_gene: TRBJ1-1
v_gene: TRBV30
abundance: .
CDR3aa: CAWSVGQASFF
CDR3nt: TGTGCCTGGAGTGTAGGACAGGCATCTTTCTTT

d_gene: .
j_gene: TRBJ2-7
v_gene: TRBV6-5
abundance: many
CDR3aa: CASSYLTGDEQYF
CDR3nt: TGTGCCAGCAGTTACTTAACGGGAGACGAGCAGTACTTC

d_gene: TRBD1
j_gene: TRBJ2-7
v_gene: TRBV5-4
abundance: .
CDR3aa: CASSWGTGIFYEQYF
CDR3nt: TGTGCCAGCAGCTGGGGGACAGGGATATTCTACGAGCAGTACTTC

d_gene: .
j_gene: TRBJ1-5
v_gene: TRBV7-9
abundance: .
CDR3aa: CASSLTGGGNIQPQHF
CDR3nt: TGTGCCAGCAGCTTAACGGGTGGGGGGAATATTCAGCCCCAGCATTTT

d_gene: TRBD2
j_gene: TRBJ2-3
v_gene: TRBV2
abundance: many
CDR3aa: CASSEETSGESTDTQYF
CDR3nt: TGTGCCAGCAGTGAAGAAACTAGCGGGGAAAGCACAGATACGCAGTATTTT

d_gene: .
j_gene: TRBJ1-1
v_gene: TRBV27
abundance: many
CDR3aa: CASSLSTTGNTEAFF
CDR3nt: TGTGCCAGCAGTTTATCCACCACAGGGAACACTGAAGCTTTCTTT

d_gene: .
j_gene: TRBJ2-2
v_gene: TRBV15
abundance: .
CDR3aa: CATSRSPGELFF
CDR3nt: TGTGCCACCAGCAGGTCTCCCGGGGAGCTGTTTTTT

d_gene: TRBD1
j_gene: TRBJ1-5
v_gene: TRBV30
abundance: many
CDR3aa: CAWSRGLAQPQHF
CDR3nt: TGTGCCTGGAGCAGGGGGCTAGCTCAGCCCCAGCATTTT

d_gene: .
j_gene: TRBJ1-2
v_gene: TRBV5-1
abundance: many
CDR3aa: CASSPLFGGDGYTF
CDR3nt: TGCGCCAGCAGCCCCCTCTTTGGAGGGGATGGCTACACCTTC

d_gene: .
j_gene: TRBJ2-7
v_gene: TRBV28
abundance: many
CDR3aa: CASSWGVGRRYEQYF
CDR3nt: TGTGCCAGCAGCTGGGGGGTGGGCCGGCGCTACGAGCAGTACTTC

d_gene: TRBD2
j_gene: TRBJ2-7
v_gene: TRBV27
abundance: few
CDR3aa: CASSRRETDEQYF
CDR3nt: TGTGCCAGCAGTAGGCGGGAGACGGACGAGCAGTACTTC

d_gene: .
j_gene: TRBJ1-3
v_gene: TRBV6-2/TRBV6-3
abundance: .
CDR3aa: CASSHVGLSGNTIYF
CDR3nt: TGTGCCAGCAGTCACGTCGGCCTCTCTGGAAACACCATATATTTT

d_gene: .
j_gene: TRBJ1-1
v_gene: TRBV2
abundance: many
CDR3aa: CASSEALSGTEAFF
CDR3nt: TGTGCCAGCAGTGAAGCGCTTAGCGGCACTGAAGCTTTCTTT

d_gene: TRBD2
j_gene: TRBJ2-7
v_gene: TRBV4-3
abundance: few
CDR3aa: CASSQDLTSGYEQYF
CDR3nt: TGCGCCAGCAGCCAAGATCTAACTAGCGGCTACGAGCAGTACTTC

d_gene: TRBD1
j_gene: TRBJ1-2
v_gene: TRBV5-1
abundance: .
CDR3aa: CASRKGAADYGYTF
CDR3nt: TGCGCCAGCAGGAAGGGGGCGGCCGACTATGGCTACACCTTC

d_gene: .
j_gene: TRBJ1-1
v_gene: TRBV19
abundance: many
CDR3aa: CASSMRGTSTEAFF
CDR3nt: TGTGCCAGTAGTATGAGGGGAACGAGCACTGAAGCTTTCTTT

d_gene: TRBD1
j_gene: TRBJ1-1
v_gene: TRBV15
abundance: few
CDR3aa: CATRPGQAGEAFF
CDR3nt: TGTGCCACCAGGCCGGGACAGGCGGGGGAAGCTTTCTTT

d_gene: TRBD1
j_gene: TRBJ2-7
v_gene: TRBV29-1
abundance: .
CDR3aa: CSVEDVAGTGSYEQYF
CDR3nt: TGCAGCGTTGAAGATGTCGCAGGGACAGGATCCTACGAGCAGTACTTC

d_gene: TRBD2
j_gene: TRBJ2-7
v_gene: TRBV29-1
abundance: .
CDR3aa: CSVWGTSRDSYEQYF
CDR3nt: TGCAGCGTTTGGGGGACTAGCCGAGACTCCTACGAGCAGTACTTC

d_gene: .
j_gene: TRBJ2-5
v_gene: TRBV7-9
abundance: many
CDR3aa: CASSLAAETQYF
CDR3nt: TGTGCCAGCTCCCTAGCAGCGGAGACCCAGTACTTC

d_gene: TRBD1
j_gene: TRBJ1-6
v_gene: TRBV9
abundance: .
CDR3aa: CASSASDRAMNSPLHF
CDR3nt: TGTGCCAGCAGCGCGTCGGACAGGGCTATGAATTCACCCCTCCACTTT

d_gene: .
j_gene: TRBJ1-5
v_gene: TRBV30
abundance: many
CDR3aa: CAWSVSRDQPQHF
CDR3nt: TGTGCCTGGAGTGTTAGCCGGGATCAGCCCCAGCATTTT